This entry features one T cell receptor (beta chain) sequence. Its target is unknown. The protocol attached unique molecular identifiers to individual cDNA molecules. One entry per CDR3 protein results from TCRdb running MiXCR on the 5' RACE reads. Among about 89,000 distinct CDR3 sequences listed, 16% were seen once. This sample stems from a study of early T cells in non-severe SARS-CoV-2 infection. Study background: Sequenced material consisted of bulk RNA (from unsorted whole blood), and chains were unpaired.

The V segment lost 0 bases and the J segment 1 base; nucleotides outside the gene matches: 15. CDR3 size: 20 residues. Germline V gene sequence: CDR1 MGHRA, CDR2 YSYEKL. Study results and limitations: VDJdb matches were skewed toward anti-spike CD8 T cell responses.

The receptor was derived from an adult who was a healthcare worker with PCR-confirmed SARS-CoV-2 infection or an uninfected control (not recorded which). The chain combines TRBV4-1 with TRBJ2-7; 10 bases align to TRBD2. This specimen consisted of whole blood, obtained at baseline. This CDR3 is CASSQEGGSGRLPWSYEQYF. The CDR3 DNA reads as TGCGCCAGCAGCCAAGAGGGGGGTAGCGGGAGGCTCCCTTGGTCCTACGAGCAGTACTTC.